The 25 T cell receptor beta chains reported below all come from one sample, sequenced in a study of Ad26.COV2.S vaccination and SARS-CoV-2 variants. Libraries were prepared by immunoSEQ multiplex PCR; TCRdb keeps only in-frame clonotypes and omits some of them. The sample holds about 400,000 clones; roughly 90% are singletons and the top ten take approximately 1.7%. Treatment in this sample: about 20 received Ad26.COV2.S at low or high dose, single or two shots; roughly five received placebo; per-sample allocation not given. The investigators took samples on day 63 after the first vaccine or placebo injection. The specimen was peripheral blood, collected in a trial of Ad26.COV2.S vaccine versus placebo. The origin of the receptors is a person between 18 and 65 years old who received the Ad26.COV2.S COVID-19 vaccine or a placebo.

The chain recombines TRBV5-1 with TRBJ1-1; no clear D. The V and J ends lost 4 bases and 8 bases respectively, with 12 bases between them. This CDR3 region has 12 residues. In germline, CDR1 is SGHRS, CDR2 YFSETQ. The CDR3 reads CASSVRGVEAFF. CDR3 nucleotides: TGCGCCAGCAGCGTCCGTGGGGTAGAAGCTTTCTTT.

The CDR3, as DNA: TGTGCCAGCAGTCGGGAGGGGACAGTGGGCTCTGGGGCCAACGTCCTGACTTTC. Its protein is CASSREGTVGSGANVLTF. The rearrangement joins TRBV6-2 or TRBV6-3 to TRBJ2-6, with D possibly being TRBD2 (8 bases). The CDR3 sequence is 18 residues long. The V end lost 5 bases, the J end lost 0 bases, and 17 bases lay between the germline ends. The germline gives CDR1 MNHEY, CDR2 SVGEGT.

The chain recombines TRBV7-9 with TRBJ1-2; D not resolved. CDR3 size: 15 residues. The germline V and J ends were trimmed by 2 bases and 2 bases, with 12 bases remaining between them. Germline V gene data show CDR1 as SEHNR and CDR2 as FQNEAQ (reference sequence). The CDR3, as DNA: TGTGCCAGCAGCTTAACGCAGGCCCGAAACTATGGCTACACCTTC. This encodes CASSLTQARNYGYTF.

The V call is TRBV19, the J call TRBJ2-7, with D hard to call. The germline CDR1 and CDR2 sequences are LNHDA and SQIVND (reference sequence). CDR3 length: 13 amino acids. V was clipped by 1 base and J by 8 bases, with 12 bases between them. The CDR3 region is CASSIGGFAQQYF. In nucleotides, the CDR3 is TGTGCCAGTAGTATAGGTGGTTTTGCGCAGCAGTACTTC.

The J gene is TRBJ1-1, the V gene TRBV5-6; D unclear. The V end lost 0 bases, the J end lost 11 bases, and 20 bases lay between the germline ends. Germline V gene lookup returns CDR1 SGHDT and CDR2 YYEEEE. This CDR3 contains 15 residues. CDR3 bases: TGTGCCAGCAGCTTGGCCACCGCGGGTGCCCTGGGGGCTTTCTTT. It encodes CASSLATAGALGAFF.

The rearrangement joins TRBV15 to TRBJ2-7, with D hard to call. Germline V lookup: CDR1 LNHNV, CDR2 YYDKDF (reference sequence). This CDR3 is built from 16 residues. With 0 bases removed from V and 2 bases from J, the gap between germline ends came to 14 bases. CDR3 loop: CATSRDVQWSPYEQYF. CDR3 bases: TGTGCCACCAGCAGAGATGTACAGTGGAGTCCCTACGAGCAGTACTTC.

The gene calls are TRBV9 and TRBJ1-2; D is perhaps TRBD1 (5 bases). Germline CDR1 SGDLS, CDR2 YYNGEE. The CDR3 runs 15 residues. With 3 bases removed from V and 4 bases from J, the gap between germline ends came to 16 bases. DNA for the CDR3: TGTGCCAGCAGCGCAGGGACTGCTATCGGCTATGGCTACACCTTC. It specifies CASSAGTAIGYGYTF.

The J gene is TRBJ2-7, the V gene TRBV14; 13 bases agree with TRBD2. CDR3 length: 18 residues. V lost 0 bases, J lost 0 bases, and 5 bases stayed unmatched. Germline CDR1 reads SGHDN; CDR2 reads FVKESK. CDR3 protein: CASSQEGGLAGTSYEQYF. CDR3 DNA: TGTGCCAGCAGCCAAGAAGGGGGACTAGCGGGGACCTCCTACGAGCAGTACTTC.

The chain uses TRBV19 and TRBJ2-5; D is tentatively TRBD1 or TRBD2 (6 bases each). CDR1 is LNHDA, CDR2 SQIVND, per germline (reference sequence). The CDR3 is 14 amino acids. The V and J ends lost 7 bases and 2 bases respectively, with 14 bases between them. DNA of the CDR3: TGTGCCAGTAAGCAGGGGACTTTTCAAGAGACCCAGTACTTC. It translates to CASKQGTFQETQYF.

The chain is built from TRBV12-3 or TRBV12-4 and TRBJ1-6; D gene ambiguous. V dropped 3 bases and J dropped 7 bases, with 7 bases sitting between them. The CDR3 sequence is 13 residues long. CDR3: CASSLDRNSPLHF. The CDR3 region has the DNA TGTGCCAGCAGTTTGGACCGGAATTCACCCCTCCACTTT.

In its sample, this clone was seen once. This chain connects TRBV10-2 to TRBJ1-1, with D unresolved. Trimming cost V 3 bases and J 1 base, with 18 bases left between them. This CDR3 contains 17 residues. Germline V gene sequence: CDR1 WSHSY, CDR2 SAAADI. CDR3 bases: TGCGCCAGCAGTGAACCCCCCCTATACATTCAGAACACTGAAGCTTTCTTT. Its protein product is CASSEPPLYIQNTEAFF.

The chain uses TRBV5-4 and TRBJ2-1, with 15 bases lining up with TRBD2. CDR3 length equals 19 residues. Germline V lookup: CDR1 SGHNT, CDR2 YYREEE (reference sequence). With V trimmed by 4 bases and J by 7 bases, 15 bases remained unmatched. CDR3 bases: TGTGCCAGCAGCACCCGGACTAGCGGGGGGGCCTTTGGTTTTAATGAGCAGTTCTTC. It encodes CASSTRTSGGAFGFNEQFF.

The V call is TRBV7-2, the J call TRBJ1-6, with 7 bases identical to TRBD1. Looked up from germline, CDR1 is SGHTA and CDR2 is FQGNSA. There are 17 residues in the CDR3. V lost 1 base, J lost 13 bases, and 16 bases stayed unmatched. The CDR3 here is CASSLVGGGTAWLPLHF. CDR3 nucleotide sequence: TGTGCCAGCAGCTTAGTCGGAGGGGGGACAGCCTGGTTGCCCCTCCACTTT.

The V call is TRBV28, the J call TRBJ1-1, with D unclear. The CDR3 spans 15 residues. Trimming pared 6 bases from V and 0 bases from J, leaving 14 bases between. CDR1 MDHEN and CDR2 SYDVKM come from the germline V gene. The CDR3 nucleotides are TGTGCCAGCAGGAATGGGAGTCCCCTGAACACTGAAGCTTTCTTT. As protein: CASRNGSPLNTEAFF.

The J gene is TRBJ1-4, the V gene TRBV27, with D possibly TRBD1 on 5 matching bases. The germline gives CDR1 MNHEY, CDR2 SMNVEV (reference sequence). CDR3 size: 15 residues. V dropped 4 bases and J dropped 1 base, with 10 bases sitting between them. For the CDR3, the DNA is TGTGCCAGCAGTTCTGAGGGGTTAACTAATGAAAAACTGTTTTTT. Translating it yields CASSSEGLTNEKLFF.

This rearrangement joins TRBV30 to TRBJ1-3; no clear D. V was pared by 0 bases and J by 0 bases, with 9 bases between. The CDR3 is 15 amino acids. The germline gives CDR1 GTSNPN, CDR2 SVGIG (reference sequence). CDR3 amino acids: CAWSVPNNSGNTIYF. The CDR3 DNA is TGTGCCTGGAGTGTACCGAACAACTCTGGAAACACCATATATTTT.

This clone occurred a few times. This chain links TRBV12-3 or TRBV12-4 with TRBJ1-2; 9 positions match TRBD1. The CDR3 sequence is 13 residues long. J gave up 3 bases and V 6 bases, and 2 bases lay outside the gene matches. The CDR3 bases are TGTGCCAGCAGCAGGGACAGGGACTATGGCTACACCTTC. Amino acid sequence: CASSRDRDYGYTF.

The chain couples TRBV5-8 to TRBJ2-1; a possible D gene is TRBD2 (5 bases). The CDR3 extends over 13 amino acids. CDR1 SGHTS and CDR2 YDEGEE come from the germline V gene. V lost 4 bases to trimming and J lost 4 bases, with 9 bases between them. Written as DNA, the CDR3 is TGTGCCAGCAGCGCCGGGGATTACAATGAGCAGTTCTTC. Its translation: CASSAGDYNEQFF.

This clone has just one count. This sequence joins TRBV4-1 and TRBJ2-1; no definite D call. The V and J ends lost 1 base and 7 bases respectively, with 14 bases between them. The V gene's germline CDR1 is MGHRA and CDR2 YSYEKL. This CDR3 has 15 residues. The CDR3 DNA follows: TGCGCCAGCAGCCAAGCCCCCTTAAGTGGGAATGAGCAGTTCTTC. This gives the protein CASSQAPLSGNEQFF.

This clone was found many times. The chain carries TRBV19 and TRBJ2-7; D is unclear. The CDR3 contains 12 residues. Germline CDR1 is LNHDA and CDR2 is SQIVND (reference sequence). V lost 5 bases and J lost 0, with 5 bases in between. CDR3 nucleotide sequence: TGTGCCAGTAGTTCATACTCCTACGAGCAGTACTTC. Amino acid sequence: CASSSYSYEQYF.

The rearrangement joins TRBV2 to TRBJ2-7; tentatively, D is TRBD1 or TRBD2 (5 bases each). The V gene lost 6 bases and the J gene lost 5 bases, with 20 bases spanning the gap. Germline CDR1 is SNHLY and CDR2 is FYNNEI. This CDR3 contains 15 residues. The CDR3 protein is CASSNIGTPLDEQYF. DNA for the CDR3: TGTGCCAGCAGCAATATCGGGACCCCGTTGGACGAGCAGTACTTC. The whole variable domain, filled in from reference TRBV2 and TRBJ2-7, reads EPEVTQTPSHQVTQMGQEVILRCVPISNHLYFYWYRQILGQKVEFLVSFYNNEISEKSEIFDDQFSVERPDGSNFTLKIRSTKLEDSAMYFCASSNIGTPLDEQYFGPGTRLTVT.

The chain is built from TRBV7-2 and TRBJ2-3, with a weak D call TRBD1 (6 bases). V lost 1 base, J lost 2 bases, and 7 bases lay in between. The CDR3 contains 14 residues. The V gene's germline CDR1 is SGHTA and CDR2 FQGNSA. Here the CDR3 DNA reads TGTGCCAGCAGCTTAGGGGGGCCCACAGATACGCAGTATTTT. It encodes CASSLGGPTDTQYF.

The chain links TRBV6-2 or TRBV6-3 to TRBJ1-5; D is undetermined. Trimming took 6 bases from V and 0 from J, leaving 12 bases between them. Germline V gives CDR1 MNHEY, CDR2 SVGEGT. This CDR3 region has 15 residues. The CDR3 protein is CASSPRKYSNQPQHF. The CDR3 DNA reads TGTGCCAGCAGCCCCCGGAAGTATAGCAATCAGCCCCAGCATTTT.

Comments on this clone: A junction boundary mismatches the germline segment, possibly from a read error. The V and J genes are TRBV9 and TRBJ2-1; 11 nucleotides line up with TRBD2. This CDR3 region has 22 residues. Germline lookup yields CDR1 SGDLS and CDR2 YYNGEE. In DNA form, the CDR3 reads TGTGCCAGCACCGTAACAAAGAAAAAGACTAGCGGGGCGGGGCGCAGCTACAATGAGCAGTTCTTC. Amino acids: CASTVTKKKTSGAGRSYNEQFF.

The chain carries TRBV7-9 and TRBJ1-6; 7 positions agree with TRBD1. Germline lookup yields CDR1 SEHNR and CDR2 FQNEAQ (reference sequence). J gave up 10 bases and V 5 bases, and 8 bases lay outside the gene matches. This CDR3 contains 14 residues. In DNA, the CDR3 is TGTGCCAGCAGCCAAACAGGGGCACACTCACCCCTCCACTTT. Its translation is CASSQTGAHSPLHF.